These 25 T cell receptor beta chains were sequenced from one sample in a study of quantifying T cell responses using KT2 cells. Background on the study: cDNA was made from DNase-treated RNA using alpha and beta constant primers.

An oligo carrying a UMI was ligated to the cDNA 3' end. First-round PCR used 4 to 5 cycles and beta primers RC1.1 and RC1.2 covering TRBC1 and TRBC2. TCRdb itself ran the UMI-ligation and nested PCR reads through MiXCR, one entry per CDR3 protein. The data hold fewer than 50,000 distinct CDR3 sequences, with around 10% observed a single time. Sequenced: PBMCs spiked with cells of the T cell clone KT2. The source of these receptors is a human donor.

This clonotype occurred a few times. The chain joins TRBV5-4 to TRBJ1-5, with D perhaps TRBD1 (5 bases). The CDR3 is 14 residues long. Germline CDR1 reads SGHNT; CDR2 reads YYREEE (reference sequence). Trimming took 2 bases from V and 3 from J, leaving 9 bases between them. The CDR3 region has the DNA TGTGCCAGCAGCTTCCAGGGTTTCAATCAGCCCCAGCATTTT. This sequence encodes CASSFQGFNQPQHF.

In this sample, this clonotype turned up many times. The chain uses TRBV12-3 or TRBV12-4 and TRBJ2-7; no firm D call. The CDR3 spans 12 residues. Trimming pared 2 bases from V and 6 bases from J, leaving 8 bases between. CDR3 sequence reads: CASSLRSAEQYF. Here the CDR3 DNA reads TGTGCCAGCAGTTTACGGTCGGCCGAGCAGTACTTC.

This clonotype was detected many times. V gene TRBV24-1 combines with J gene TRBJ2-3; D is unclear. The CDR3 loop spans 14 amino acids. Looked up from germline, CDR1 is KGHDR and CDR2 is SFDVKD. The V end was cut by 5 bases, the J end by 0 bases, with 8 bases between. The CDR3 reads CATSVSTSTDTQYF. In nucleotides, the CDR3 is TGTGCCACCAGTGTGTCGACTAGCACAGATACGCAGTATTTT.

This clonotype was detected a few times. The genes are TRBV6-5 and TRBJ2-3; 7 nucleotides align to TRBD2. The CDR3 totals 14 residues. The germline gives CDR1 MNHEY, CDR2 SVGAGI. The V gene end was trimmed by 8 bases and the J gene end by 2 bases; junction bases not matched to a gene: 7. The CDR3, as DNA: TGTGCCAGCGGGGTGCGGGGGACCACAGATACGCAGTATTTT. Amino acid sequence: CASGVRGTTDTQYF.

The chain uses TRBV7-9 and TRBJ2-7; TRBD2 aligns across 8 bases. This CDR3 spans 14 amino acids. The germline CDR1 and CDR2 sequences are SEHNR and FQNEAQ (reference sequence). V shed 5 bases and J 4 bases; nucleotides not matched to a gene: 7. The CDR3 nucleotides are TGTGCCAGCAGCACCGGGACTAGTAAGTACGAGCAGTACTTC. Amino acid sequence: CASSTGTSKYEQYF.

This clonotype came up a few times. The rearrangement joins TRBV5-4 to TRBJ1-2; D gene uncertain. V was pared by 0 bases and J by 6 bases, with 9 bases between. CDR1 and CDR2 from the germline V gene are SGHNT and YYREEE (reference sequence). CDR3 length: 13 residues. The chain's CDR3 is CASSLGPNNGYTF. The CDR3 bases are TGTGCCAGCAGCTTGGGGCCGAATAATGGCTACACCTTC.

The chain links TRBV7-9 to TRBJ2-1; possible D gene TRBD1, 5 bases. CDR1 and CDR2 from the germline V gene are SEHNR and FQNEAQ (reference sequence). V was shortened by 3 bases and J by 9 bases, with 15 bases between the two germline ends. This CDR3 contains 14 residues. The CDR3 reads CASSFGQGNSEQFF. As DNA, the CDR3 is TGTGCCAGCAGCTTCGGGCAGGGAAACAGTGAGCAGTTCTTC.

This clonotype was picked up many times. The genes are TRBV7-2 and TRBJ2-3; 7 bases map to TRBD2. V lost 1 base and J lost 5; bases outside the gene matches: 6. CDR3 length equals 15 residues. Germline assignment: CDR1 SGHTA and CDR2 FQGNSA. The CDR3 DNA follows: TGTGCCAGCAGCTTAGAATCCCGGGAGGTAGATACGCAGTATTTT. Translated: CASSLESREVDTQYF.

The genes are TRBV10-2 and TRBJ1-2; D not certain. Trimming pared 3 bases from V and 4 bases from J, leaving 9 bases between. The CDR3 runs to 13 residues. CDR1 is WSHSY, CDR2 SAAADI, per germline. Here the CDR3 reads CASSEGSPYGYTF. The CDR3 DNA follows: TGCGCCAGCAGTGAAGGCAGCCCCTATGGCTACACCTTC.

The chain is built from TRBV10-2 and TRBJ2-3; TRBD2 matches at 12 bases. The trim removed 5 bases at V and 6 bases at J, leaving 12 bases unmatched. In germline, CDR1 is WSHSY, CDR2 SAAADI. This CDR3 spans 17 amino acids. The CDR3: CASSSSRLAGAWDTQYF. In DNA form, the CDR3 reads TGCGCCAGCAGTTCGTCCCGACTAGCGGGAGCGTGGGATACGCAGTATTTT.

This clonotype occurred a few times. This rearrangement joins TRBV12-3 or TRBV12-4 to TRBJ1-6; D gene ambiguous. This CDR3 region has 14 residues. With 3 bases removed from V and 8 bases from J, the gap between germline ends came to 11 bases. This CDR3 reads CASSFGGLDSPLHF. As DNA, the CDR3 is TGTGCCAGCAGTTTTGGAGGGTTAGATTCACCCCTCCACTTT.

V usage is TRBV4-3 and J usage is TRBJ2-3; 8 bases are shared with TRBD1. Germline CDR1 is LGHNA and CDR2 is YSLEER. The CDR3 is 15 residues long. With V trimmed by 1 base and J by 4 bases, 4 bases remained unmatched. DNA for the CDR3: TGCGCCAGCAGCCAAGGTGACAGGGGACCAGATACGCAGTATTTT. This encodes CASSQGDRGPDTQYF.

This clonotype was seen a few times. The gene calls are TRBV29-1 and TRBJ2-7; D might be TRBD1 or TRBD2, each matching 5 bases. The germline V gene encodes CDR1 SQVTM and CDR2 ANQGSEA. Trimming shortened V by 1 base and J by 5 bases, and 12 bases separated the two germline ends. This CDR3 comprises 13 residues. The CDR3 reads CSVEGGGFNEQYF. CDR3 coding DNA: TGCAGCGTTGAAGGGGGCGGGTTCAACGAGCAGTACTTC.

This clonotype has just a few counts. The rearrangement links TRBV20-1 to TRBJ2-1; 8 nucleotides line up with TRBD1. The V segment lost 2 bases and the J segment 13 bases; nucleotides outside the gene matches: 7. The germline gives CDR1 DFQATT, CDR2 SNEGSKA (reference sequence). The CDR3 has 12 residues. CDR3 sequence (DNA): TGCAGTGCTAGAATGGGACAGGAAGCCCAGTTCTTC. This sequence encodes CSARMGQEAQFF.

V is TRBV6-5 and J is TRBJ2-2; 12 bases line up with TRBD2. The V gene's germline CDR1 is MNHEY and CDR2 SVGAGI. J gave up 3 bases and V 6 bases, and 5 bases lay outside the gene matches. The CDR3 loop spans 16 amino acids. The CDR3 DNA sequence: TGTGCCAGCAGCCGACTAGCGGGGGAGTACACCGGGGAGCTGTTTTTT. Translating it yields CASSRLAGEYTGELFF.

This chain uses TRBV20-1 with TRBJ1-6, with D uncertain. The CDR3 is 14 residues long. Germline V gives CDR1 DFQATT, CDR2 SNEGSKA (reference sequence). The V end was cut by 3 bases, the J end by 9 bases, with 15 bases between. CDR3 bases: TGCAGTGCTAGCAATACCTCCTTAACTTCACCCCTCCACTTT. Its translation: CSASNTSLTSPLHF.

This sequence joins TRBV30 and TRBJ1-6; D perhaps matches TRBD1 (5 bases). Per the germline V gene, CDR1 is GTSNPN and CDR2 is SVGIG (reference sequence). Trimming removed 1 base from V and 9 bases from J, with 10 bases in between. CDR3 length equals 13 residues. The CDR3 spells CAWSEGSSSPLHF. The CDR3 nucleotides are TGTGCCTGGAGTGAGGGGTCATCTTCACCCCTCCACTTT.

This clonotype was detected only a few times. J is TRBJ1-6 and V is TRBV12-3 or TRBV12-4, with D unclear. The length of the CDR3 is 13 residues. V shed 6 bases and J shed 4 bases, with 7 bases lying between them. The CDR3 protein is CASSREYNSPLHF. The CDR3 DNA reads as TGTGCCAGCAGCCGGGAGTATAATTCACCCCTCCACTTT.

The chain employs TRBV21-1 and TRBJ1-1; the table's TRBD1 call for D was not verified on the DNA. TRBV21-1 is reported as a pseudogene. The CDR3 length is 15 residues. This CDR3 is CASSRFRGQNTEAFF. The CDR3 DNA reads TGTGCCAGCAGCAGATTCAGGGGGCAAAACACTGAAGCTTTCTTT.

This clonotype was seen many times. The gene calls are TRBV20-1 and TRBJ2-3; 7 bases match TRBD2. The germline V gene has CDR1 DFQATT and CDR2 SNEGSKA (reference sequence). J was trimmed by 1 base and V by 4 bases; bases with no gene match: 2. The CDR3 sequence is 13 residues long. CDR3 sequence: CSAKLAGTDTQYF. The CDR3 DNA follows: TGCAGTGCTAAGCTAGCGGGCACAGATACGCAGTATTTT.

The rearrangement links TRBV20-1 to TRBJ2-3; 14 bases map to TRBD2. Germline V gene data show CDR1 as DFQATT and CDR2 as SNEGSKA (reference sequence). The length of the CDR3 is 18 residues. Losses at the gene ends were 0 bases for V and 7 bases for J; bases not matched to a gene: 12. This CDR3 is CSARDFGQGLAGVYTQYF. CDR3 DNA: TGCAGTGCTAGAGATTTCGGTCAGGGACTAGCGGGAGTCTATACGCAGTATTTT.

This clonotype was counted at least ten times. The chain carries TRBV3-1 and TRBJ2-1, with D unclear. The V and J ends lost 0 bases and 1 base respectively, with 10 bases between them. Germline V gene lookup returns CDR1 LGHDT and CDR2 YNNKEL (reference sequence). The CDR3 has 16 amino acids. The CDR3 loop reads CASSQDAVLSYNEQFF. CDR3 in DNA: TGTGCCAGCAGCCAAGATGCCGTTTTGTCCTACAATGAGCAGTTCTTC.

CDR3 nucleotides: TGTGCCAGCAGTCTTTCATCTAGCGTAGCGCAGTATTTT. Its protein product is CASSLSSSVAQYF. The rearrangement joins TRBV6-6 to TRBJ2-3; D possibly corresponds to TRBD2 (6 bases). V was shortened by 5 bases and J by 10 bases, with 16 bases between the two germline ends. The CDR3 is made up of 13 amino acids. Germline V gene sequence: CDR1 MNHNY, CDR2 SVGAGI (reference sequence).

The sample holds many counts of this clonotype. The CDR3 coding sequence is TGTGCCTGGAGTGTAAGAACAGGGGGGTACAATGAGCAGTTCTTC. The encoded protein is CAWSVRTGGYNEQFF. The chain is built from TRBV30 and TRBJ2-1; 8 nucleotides line up with TRBD1. The CDR3 consists of 15 residues. In germline, CDR1 is GTSNPN, CDR2 SVGIG (reference sequence). The ends lost 0 bases at V and 4 bases at J; junction bases unmatched: 5.

The sample holds a few counts of this clonotype. The chain couples TRBV20-1 to TRBJ1-5, with 8 bases identical to TRBD1. The V segment lost 3 bases and the J segment 4 bases; nucleotides outside the gene matches: 8. The CDR3 consists of 15 residues. The germline gives CDR1 DFQATT, CDR2 SNEGSKA (reference sequence). The DNA for the CDR3 is TGCAGTGCTAGGCCCCCGACAGGGGTGAATCAGCCCCAGCATTTT. This gives the protein CSARPPTGVNQPQHF.